This T cell receptor beta chain was profiled in a study of blood T cells in healthy people across ages. The CDR3 totals 11 residues. V lost 3 bases and J lost 7, with 6 bases in between. Germline V gives CDR1 MGHDK, CDR2 SYGVNS. PCR was performed a second time for 7 to 11 cycles using a sample-barcoded 5' primer and a J-beta primer mix. Via MiXCR, TCRdb re-called the 5' RACE reads, giving one row per CDR3 protein. Of approximately 790,000 distinct CDR3 sequences in the sample, 60% to 80% were seen once. V usage is TRBV25-1 and J usage is TRBJ1-1; D is unclear. The sample taken for sequencing was blood. The sequence was obtained from a man aged 30-40 years in good health. The CDR3 here is CASSDSSEAFF. The DNA of the CDR3 is TGTGCCAGCAGTGACAGTAGTGAAGCTTTCTTT. Drawing the rest from reference TRBV25-1 and TRBJ1-1, the complete variable domain is EADIYQTPRYLVIGTGKKITLECSQTMGHDKMYWYQQDPGMELHLIHYSYGVNSTEKGDLSSESTVSRIRTEHFPLTLESARPSHTSQYLCASSDSSEAFFGQGTRLTVV.